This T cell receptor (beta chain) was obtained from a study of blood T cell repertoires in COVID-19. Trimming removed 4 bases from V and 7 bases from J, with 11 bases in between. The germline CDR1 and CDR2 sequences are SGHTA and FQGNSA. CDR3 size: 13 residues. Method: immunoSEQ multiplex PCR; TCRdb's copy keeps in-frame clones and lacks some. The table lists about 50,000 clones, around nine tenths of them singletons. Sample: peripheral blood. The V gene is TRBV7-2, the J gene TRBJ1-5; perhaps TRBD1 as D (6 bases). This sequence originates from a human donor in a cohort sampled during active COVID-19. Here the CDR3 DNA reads TGTGCCAGCAGCTGGGATACAGGGCAGCCCCAGCATTTT. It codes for CASSWDTGQPQHF.